This record looks at one T cell receptor beta chain sequence and its context. Its antigen is undetermined. Arm-PCR of CDR3 regions and iRepertoire HTBI primers were the basis on which TCR beta libraries were built. Using its own MiXCR run on the multiplex PCR reads, TCRdb lists one record per CDR3 protein. The repertoire holds 500,000 to 800,000 distinct CDR3 sequences, with 30% as singletons. CDR3 length: 16 amino acids. From germline, CDR1 is SGDLS and CDR2 YYNGEE. J lost 3 bases, V lost 4 bases, and 8 bases had no gene match. Noted time point: persistent/refractory GD, antithyroid drugs over 5 years with positive TRAb. Preparation of the TCR library used RNA extracted from PBMCs. This specimen belongs to a study of regulatory T cells in long-lasting Graves disease. Study observations and caveats: New patients shared fewer public clonotypes (roughly 910) than persistent patients did (about 3,000).

The specimen was peripheral blood mononuclear cells (PBMCs), collected when the disease was refractory, from a patient treated with antithyroid drugs. V and J are TRBV9 and TRBJ2-7; 12 nucleotides align to TRBD2. The clonotype originates from a female donor with Graves disease. The CDR3 reads CASSPRLAGEIYEQYF. DNA of the CDR3: TGTGCCAGCAGCCCGAGACTAGCGGGAGAGATCTACGAGCAGTACTTC.